Presented here are 17 T cell receptor beta chains from one specimen sequenced in a study of blood T cells in healthy people across ages. Primers used in a second PCR of roughly 6 to 11 cycles were a sample-barcoded 5' primer and a J-beta primer mix. From the 5' RACE reads, TCRdb called clonotypes with MiXCR, one entry per CDR3 protein. Of around 990,000 distinct CDR3 sequences in the sample, under 40% are singletons; the top ten hold around 14%. Material for sequencing was blood. The receptors were sampled from a man between 18 and 35 years old in good health.

This clonotype showed up just a few times. J is TRBJ1-4 and V is TRBV7-2; TRBD1 is a possible D gene (5 bases). The CDR3 is 14 residues long. From germline, CDR1 is SGHTA and CDR2 FQGNSA. Trimming removed 3 bases at V and 7 bases at J, with 12 bases between. The CDR3 sequence: CASSFGGWIEKLFF. The DNA of the CDR3 is TGTGCCAGCAGCTTCGGGGGGTGGATTGAAAAACTGTTTTTT.

This clonotype showed up just a few times. The genes are TRBV12-3 or TRBV12-4 and TRBJ1-4; D not resolved. The CDR3 covers 12 residues. The V and J ends lost 6 bases and 7 bases respectively, with 9 bases between them. As DNA, the CDR3 is TGTGCCAGCAGGGCAGGACCTGAAAAACTGTTTTTT. This translates into CASRAGPEKLFF.

The chain is built from TRBV12-3 or TRBV12-4 and TRBJ2-5; no definite D call. The germline V and J ends were trimmed by 3 bases and 11 bases, with 13 bases remaining between them. The CDR3 consists of 12 residues. The CDR3 protein is CASSFRVYGQYF. The CDR3 DNA is TGTGCCAGCAGTTTTAGGGTCTACGGGCAGTACTTC.

This clonotype occurred a few times. CDR3 nucleotide sequence: TGTGCCAGCAGTCGTGGGCGTTTGGATACGCAGTATTTT. This gives the protein CASSRGRLDTQYF. The V and J genes are TRBV6-2 or TRBV6-3 and TRBJ2-3, with D uncertain. Germline CDR1 is MNHEY and CDR2 is SVGEGT. The CDR3 extends over 13 amino acids. V was clipped by 5 bases and J by 6 bases, with 12 bases between them.

This rearrangement joins TRBV14 to TRBJ1-4; tentatively, D is TRBD1 (5 bases). The ends were cut back, 3 bases at V and 1 base at J, with 9 bases in the middle. CDR3 size: 15 residues. Germline V gives CDR1 SGHDN, CDR2 FVKESK. The CDR3 here is CASSQRTRTNEKLFF. In DNA form, the CDR3 reads TGTGCCAGCAGCCAGAGGACAAGAACTAATGAAAAACTGTTTTTT.

This clonotype has only a few counts. The chain links TRBV29-1 to TRBJ1-2, with a tentative D call TRBD1 (6 bases). The V end was cut by 6 bases, the J end by 4 bases, with 15 bases between. Germline lookup yields CDR1 SQVTM and CDR2 ANQGSEA. This CDR3 has 13 amino acids. CDR3 protein: CSVDSGTTYGYTF. The CDR3 nucleotides read TGCAGCGTAGACTCCGGGACAACCTATGGCTACACCTTC. The full variable domain, with the rest looked up from reference TRBV29-1 and TRBJ1-2, is SAVISQKPSRDICQRGTSLTIQCQVDSQVTMMFWYRQQPGQSLTLIATANQGSEATYESGFVIDKFPISRPNLTFSTLTVSNMSPEDSSIYLCSVDSGTTYGYTFGSGTRLTVV.

The table lists this clonotype with a few counts. The chain recombines TRBV6-5 with TRBJ1-2, with D maybe TRBD1 (5 bases). V was clipped by 2 bases and J by 6 bases, with 13 bases between them. This CDR3 has 14 amino acids. Per germline, CDR1 MNHEY and CDR2 SVGAGI. CDR3 sequence reads: CASSYRGGWDGYTF. The CDR3, as DNA: TGTGCCAGCAGTTACAGGGGAGGCTGGGATGGCTACACCTTC.

The genes are TRBV20-1 and TRBJ2-3; 9 bases match TRBD2. The CDR3 is 16 amino acids. Germline V gives CDR1 DFQATT, CDR2 SNEGSKA (reference sequence). Unmatched junction bases numbered 16, after V lost 4 bases and J lost 8 bases. CDR3 amino acids: CSAKRAGGPIFGTQYF. The CDR3 nucleotides are TGCAGTGCTAAACGGGCGGGGGGGCCGATTTTCGGTACGCAGTATTTT.

V is TRBV7-2 and J is TRBJ2-2; no reliable D call. V was shortened by 2 bases and J by 7 bases, with 5 bases between the two germline ends. The CDR3 is 12 amino acids. Looked up from germline, CDR1 is SGHTA and CDR2 is FQGNSA. CDR3 protein: CASSLNSGELFF. CDR3 nucleotides: TGTGCCAGCAGCTTAAATAGCGGGGAGCTGTTTTTT.

The V gene is TRBV6-5, the J gene TRBJ1-1; tentative D call: TRBD1 (6 bases). Looked up from germline, CDR1 is MNHEY and CDR2 is SVGAGI. Trimming removed 4 bases at V and 4 bases at J, with 13 bases between. The CDR3 is 14 amino acids. For the CDR3, the DNA is TGTGCCAGCAGTTTAATACAGGGTCCCACTGAAGCTTTCTTT. Its translation is CASSLIQGPTEAFF.

This clonotype was counted a few times. The chain employs TRBV4-3 and TRBJ1-1; the D is unclear. Germline V gene lookup returns CDR1 LGHNA and CDR2 YSLEER. Between the trimmed V and J ends, which lost 0 bases and 4 bases, there was a span of 12 bases. The length of the CDR3 is 15 residues. CDR3 region: CASSQEAGVGTEAFF. The CDR3, as DNA: TGCGCCAGCAGCCAAGAAGCCGGAGTGGGCACTGAAGCTTTCTTT.

This sequence joins TRBV24-1 and TRBJ1-2, with 8 bases aligning to TRBD1. The CDR3 runs 12 residues. The germline CDR1 and CDR2 sequences are KGHDR and SFDVKD. Trimming at V came to 3 bases and at J to 11 bases, leaving 4 bases not matched to a gene. CDR3 region: CATSDDRGGYTF. CDR3 bases: TGTGCCACCAGTGATGACAGGGGTGGTTACACCTTC.

V gene TRBV20-1 combines with J gene TRBJ1-5; 8 nucleotides align to TRBD1. Germline loops: CDR1 DFQATT, CDR2 SNEGSKA (reference sequence). CDR3 length: 15 residues. The V and J ends lost 0 bases and 5 bases, in that order; junction bases with no gene match: 6. CDR3 nucleotides: TGCAGTGCTAGAGATTCGGCAGGGGGCTATCAGCCCCAGCATTTT. It specifies CSARDSAGGYQPQHF.

The chain carries TRBV4-3 and TRBJ1-1, with D tentatively TRBD1 (5 bases). Trimming cost V 0 bases and J 2 bases, with 10 bases left between them. The length of the CDR3 is 15 residues. In germline, CDR1 is LGHNA, CDR2 YSLEER. The CDR3 loop is CASSQDGAPNTEAFF. CDR3 nucleotide sequence: TGCGCCAGCAGCCAAGACGGGGCCCCTAACACTGAAGCTTTCTTT.

The rearrangement uses TRBV5-6 and TRBJ1-1, with D perhaps TRBD1 (5 bases). V gave up 4 bases and J gave up 4 bases, with 20 bases separating them. CDR3 length equals 16 residues. Germline-derived CDR1 and CDR2 are SGHDT and YYEEEE. The CDR3 spells CASSIAWGLGGTEAFF. For the CDR3, the DNA is TGTGCCAGCAGCATCGCGTGGGGCTTGGGCGGCACTGAAGCTTTCTTT.

This chain joins TRBV10-3 and TRBJ2-7; a weak D match, TRBD2 (5 bases). Germline CDR1 is ENHRY and CDR2 is SYGVKD. CDR3 length equals 16 residues. Deletions cut 6 bases from V and 7 bases from J, with 25 bases between. CDR3 loop: CAIRTIGENQVEEQYF. The CDR3 nucleotides are TGTGCCATCAGGACAATCGGGGAGAATCAGGTGGAAGAGCAGTACTTC.

This clonotype has just a few counts. The V call is TRBV7-9, the J call TRBJ2-2; 11 positions match TRBD1. Trimming at V came to 3 bases and at J to 7 bases, leaving 10 bases not matched to a gene. This CDR3 contains 17 residues. From germline, CDR1 is SEHNR and CDR2 FQNEAQ (reference sequence). The CDR3 sequence: CASSFSIGQGAIGELFF. The CDR3 DNA reads TGTGCCAGCAGCTTTTCCATCGGACAGGGGGCAATCGGGGAGCTGTTTTTT.